Shown below are 2 T cell receptor beta chains from a single sample sequenced in a study of T-cell memory formation after mild COVID-19 (dated by TCRdb to about 2021). Libraries were constructed by 5' RACE. Data came from an Illumina NovaSeq 6000. The public sequencing data were trimmed at Q25 with fastp and processed into clonotypes with MiXCR by TCRdb, which kept only in-frame beta chains. Under each unique CDR3 protein, matching rows form one entry showing the most common genes and DNA. The table for this sample lists about 6,100 distinct CDR3 sequences; 15% to 25% of them were counted only once. In total, the top ten clones hold approximately 57% of the sample. The sample taken for sequencing was PBMCs or a T cell subset sorted from them (not recorded which). Every receptor here comes from an adult woman who had mild COVID-19 (a few samples of this study predate the infection). The sample titles of this study are shuffled in the database, so cell type and time point are left out; the donor was told from shared clones.

In its sample, this clonotype was seen many times. V is TRBV9 and J is TRBJ2-7, with 8 positions matching TRBD2. This CDR3 region has 15 residues. CDR1 and CDR2 (germline): SGDLS, YYNGEE. V lost 4 bases to trimming and J lost 0 bases; unmatched junction nucleotides: 6. The CDR3 nucleotides are TGTGCCAGCAGCTATAGCGGGAACCCCTCCTACGAGCAGTACTTC. This codes for CASSYSGNPSYEQYF.

This clonotype was detected ten times or more. This chain links TRBV24-1 with TRBJ2-5; D is perhaps TRBD2 (6 bases). CDR1 and CDR2 from the germline V gene are KGHDR and SFDVKD. The CDR3 is made up of 15 amino acids. V was trimmed by 4 bases and J by 12 bases, leaving 23 bases between them. In DNA form, the CDR3 reads TGTGCCACCAGTGAACTCGGACCGACGATAACGGGGGAGTACTTC. Translating gives CATSELGPTITGEYF.